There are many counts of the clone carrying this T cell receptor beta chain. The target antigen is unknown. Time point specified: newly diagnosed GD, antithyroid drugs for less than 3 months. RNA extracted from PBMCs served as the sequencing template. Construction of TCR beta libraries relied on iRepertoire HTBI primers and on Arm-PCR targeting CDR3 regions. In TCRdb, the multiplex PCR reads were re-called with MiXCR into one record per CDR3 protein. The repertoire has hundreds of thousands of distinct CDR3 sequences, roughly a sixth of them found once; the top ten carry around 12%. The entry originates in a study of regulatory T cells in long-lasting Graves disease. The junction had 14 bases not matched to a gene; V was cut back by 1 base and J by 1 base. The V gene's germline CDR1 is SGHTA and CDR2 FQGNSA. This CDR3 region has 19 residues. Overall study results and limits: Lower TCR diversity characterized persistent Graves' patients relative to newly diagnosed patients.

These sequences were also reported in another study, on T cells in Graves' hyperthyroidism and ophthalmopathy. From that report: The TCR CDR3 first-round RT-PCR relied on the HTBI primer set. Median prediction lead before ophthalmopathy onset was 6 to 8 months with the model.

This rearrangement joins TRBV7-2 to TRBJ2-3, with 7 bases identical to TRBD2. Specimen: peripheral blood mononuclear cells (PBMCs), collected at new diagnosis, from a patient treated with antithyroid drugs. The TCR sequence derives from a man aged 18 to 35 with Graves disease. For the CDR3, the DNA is TGTGCCAGCAGCTTAGTCCTCCTCCGGGGAGGGCCGCGCACAGATACGCAGTATTTT. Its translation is CASSLVLLRGGPRTDTQYF. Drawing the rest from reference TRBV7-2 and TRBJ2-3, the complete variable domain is GAGVSQSPSNKVTEKGKDVELRCDPISGHTALYWYRQSLGQGLEFLIYFQGNSAPDKSGLPSDRFSAERTGGSVSTLTIQRTQQEDSAVYLCASSLVLLRGGPRTDTQYFGPGTRLTVL.